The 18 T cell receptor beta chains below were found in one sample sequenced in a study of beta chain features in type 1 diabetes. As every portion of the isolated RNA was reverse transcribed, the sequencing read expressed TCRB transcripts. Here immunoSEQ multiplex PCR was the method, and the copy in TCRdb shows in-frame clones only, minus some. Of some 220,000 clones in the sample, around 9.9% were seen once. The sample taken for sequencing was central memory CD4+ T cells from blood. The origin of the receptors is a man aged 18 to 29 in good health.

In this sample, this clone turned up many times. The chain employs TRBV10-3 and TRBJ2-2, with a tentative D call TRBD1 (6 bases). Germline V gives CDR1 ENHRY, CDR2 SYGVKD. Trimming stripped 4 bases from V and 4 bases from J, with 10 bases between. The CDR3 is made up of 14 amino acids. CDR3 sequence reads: CAISGQALTGELFF. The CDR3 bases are TGTGCCATCAGTGGACAGGCCCTCACCGGGGAGCTGTTTTTT.

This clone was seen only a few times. CDR3 protein: CAWSGWSSEGTQYF. CDR3 bases: TGTGCCTGGAGCGGGTGGTCTAGCGAAGGTACGCAGTATTTT. The V and J genes are TRBV30 and TRBJ2-3; the D gene is possibly TRBD2 (6 bases). Between the trimmed V and J ends, which lost 3 bases and 8 bases, there was a span of 18 bases. There are 14 residues in the CDR3. From germline, CDR1 is GTSNPN and CDR2 SVGIG (reference sequence).

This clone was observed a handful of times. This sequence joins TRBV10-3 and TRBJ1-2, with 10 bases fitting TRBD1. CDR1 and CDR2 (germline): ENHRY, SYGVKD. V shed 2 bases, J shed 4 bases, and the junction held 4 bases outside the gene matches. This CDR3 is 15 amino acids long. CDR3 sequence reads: CAISEPGQGFYGYTF. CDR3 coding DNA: TGTGCCATCAGTGAGCCGGGACAGGGGTTCTATGGCTACACCTTC.

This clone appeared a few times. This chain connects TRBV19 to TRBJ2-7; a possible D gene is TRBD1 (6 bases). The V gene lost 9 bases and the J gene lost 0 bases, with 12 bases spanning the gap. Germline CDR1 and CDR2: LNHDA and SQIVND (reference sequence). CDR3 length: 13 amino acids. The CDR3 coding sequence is TGTGCCAGCGGACAGAGGAGCTCCTACGAGCAGTACTTC. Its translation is CASGQRSSYEQYF.

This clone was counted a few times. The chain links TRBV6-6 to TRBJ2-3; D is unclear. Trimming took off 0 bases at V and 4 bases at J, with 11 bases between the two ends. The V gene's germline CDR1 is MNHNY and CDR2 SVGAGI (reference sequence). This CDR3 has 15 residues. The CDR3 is CASSYSRWKADTQYF. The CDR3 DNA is TGTGCCAGCAGTTACTCGAGGTGGAAGGCAGATACGCAGTATTTT.

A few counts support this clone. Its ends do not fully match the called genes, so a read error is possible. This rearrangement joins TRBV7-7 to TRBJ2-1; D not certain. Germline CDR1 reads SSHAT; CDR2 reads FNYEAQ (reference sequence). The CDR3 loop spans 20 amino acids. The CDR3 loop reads CASRYTSIGPEPICYNEQFF. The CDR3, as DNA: TGTGCTAGCAGATACACTTCGATCGGGCCAGAACCAATTTGCTACAATGAGCAGTTCTTC.

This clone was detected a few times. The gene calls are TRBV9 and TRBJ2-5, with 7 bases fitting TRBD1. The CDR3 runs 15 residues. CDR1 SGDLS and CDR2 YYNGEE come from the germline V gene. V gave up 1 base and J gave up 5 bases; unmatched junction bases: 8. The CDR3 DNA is TGTGCCAGCAGCGTAACGACAGGGCTTGGGGAGACCCAGTACTTC. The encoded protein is CASSVTTGLGETQYF.

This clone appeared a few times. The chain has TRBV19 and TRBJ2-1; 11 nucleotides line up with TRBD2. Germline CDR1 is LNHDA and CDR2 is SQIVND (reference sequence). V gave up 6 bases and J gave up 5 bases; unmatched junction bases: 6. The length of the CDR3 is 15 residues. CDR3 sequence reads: CASRKGLAVDNEQFF. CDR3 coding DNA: TGTGCCAGTAGGAAGGGACTAGCGGTAGACAATGAGCAGTTCTTC.

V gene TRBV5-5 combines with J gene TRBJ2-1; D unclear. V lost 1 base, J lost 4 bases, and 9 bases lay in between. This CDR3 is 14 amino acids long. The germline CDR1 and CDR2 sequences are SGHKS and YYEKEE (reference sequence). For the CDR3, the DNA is TGTGCCAGCAGCTTGTTGTCCAGGTACAATGAGCAGTTCTTC. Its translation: CASSLLSRYNEQFF.

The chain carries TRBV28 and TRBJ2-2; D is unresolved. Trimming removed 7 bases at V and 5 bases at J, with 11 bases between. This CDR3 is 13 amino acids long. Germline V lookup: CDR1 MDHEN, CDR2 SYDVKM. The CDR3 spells CASILLRTGELFF. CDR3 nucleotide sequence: TGTGCCAGCATCCTACTAAGGACCGGGGAGCTGTTTTTT. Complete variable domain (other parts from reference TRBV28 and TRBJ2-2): DVKVTQSSRYLVKRTGEKVFLECVQDMDHENMFWYRQDPGLGLRLIYFSYDVKMKEKGDIPEGYSVSREKKERFSLILESASTNQTSMYLCASILLRTGELFFGEGSRLTVL.

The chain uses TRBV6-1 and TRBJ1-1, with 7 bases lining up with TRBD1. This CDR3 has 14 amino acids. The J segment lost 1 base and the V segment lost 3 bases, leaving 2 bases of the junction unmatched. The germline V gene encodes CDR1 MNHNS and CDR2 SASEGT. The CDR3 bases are TGTGCCAGCAGTGAGAGGGGGCCGAACACTGAAGCTTTCTTT. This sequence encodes CASSERGPNTEAFF.

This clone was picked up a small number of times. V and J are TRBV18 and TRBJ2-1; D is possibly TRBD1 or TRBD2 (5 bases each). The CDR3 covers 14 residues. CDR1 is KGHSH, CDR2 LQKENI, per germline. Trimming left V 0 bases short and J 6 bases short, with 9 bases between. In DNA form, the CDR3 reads TGTGCCAGCTCACCACCCTCAGGGACCAATGAGCAGTTCTTC. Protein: CASSPPSGTNEQFF.

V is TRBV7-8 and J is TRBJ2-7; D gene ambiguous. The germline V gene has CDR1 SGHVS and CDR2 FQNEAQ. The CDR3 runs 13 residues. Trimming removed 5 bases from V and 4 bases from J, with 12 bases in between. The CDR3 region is CASSPVHGYEQYF. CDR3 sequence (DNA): TGTGCCAGCAGCCCTGTGCACGGGTACGAGCAGTACTTC.

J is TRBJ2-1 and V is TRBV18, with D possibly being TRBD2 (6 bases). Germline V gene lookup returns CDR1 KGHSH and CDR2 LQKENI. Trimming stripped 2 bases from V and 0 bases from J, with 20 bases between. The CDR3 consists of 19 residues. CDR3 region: CASSPWGGRPSSSYNEQFF. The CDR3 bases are TGTGCCAGCTCACCATGGGGTGGGAGGCCCTCTAGCTCCTACAATGAGCAGTTCTTC. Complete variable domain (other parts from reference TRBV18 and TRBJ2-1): NAGVMQNPRHLVRRRGQEARLRCSPMKGHSHVYWYRQLPEEGLKFMVYLQKENIIDESGMPKERFSAEFPKEGPSILRIQQVVRGDSAAYFCASSPWGGRPSSSYNEQFFGPGTRLTVL.

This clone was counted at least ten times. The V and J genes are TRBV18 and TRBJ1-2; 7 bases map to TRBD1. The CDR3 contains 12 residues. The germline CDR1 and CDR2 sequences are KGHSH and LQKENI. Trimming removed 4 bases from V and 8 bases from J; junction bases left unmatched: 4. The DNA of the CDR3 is TGTGCCAGCTCACTAGGGACAGAAGGCTACACCTTC. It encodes CASSLGTEGYTF.

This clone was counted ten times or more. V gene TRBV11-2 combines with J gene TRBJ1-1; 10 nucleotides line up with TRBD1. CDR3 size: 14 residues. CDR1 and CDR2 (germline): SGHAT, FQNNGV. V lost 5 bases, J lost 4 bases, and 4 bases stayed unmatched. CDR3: CASSRDRGGTEAFF. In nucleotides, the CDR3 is TGTGCCAGCAGCCGGGACAGGGGAGGCACTGAAGCTTTCTTT. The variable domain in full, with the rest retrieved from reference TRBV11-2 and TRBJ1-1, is EAGVAQSPRYKIIEKRQSVAFWCNPISGHATLYWYQQILGQGPKLLIQFQNNGVVDDSQLPKDRFSAERLKGVDSTLKIQPAKLEDSAVYLCASSRDRGGTEAFFGQGTRLTVV.

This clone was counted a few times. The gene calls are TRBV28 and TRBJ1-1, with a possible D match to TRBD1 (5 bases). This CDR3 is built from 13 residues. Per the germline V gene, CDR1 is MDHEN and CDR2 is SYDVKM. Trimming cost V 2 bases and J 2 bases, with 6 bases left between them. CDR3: CASSLGGNTEAFF. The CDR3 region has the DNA TGTGCCAGCAGTTTAGGGGGAAACACTGAAGCTTTCTTT.

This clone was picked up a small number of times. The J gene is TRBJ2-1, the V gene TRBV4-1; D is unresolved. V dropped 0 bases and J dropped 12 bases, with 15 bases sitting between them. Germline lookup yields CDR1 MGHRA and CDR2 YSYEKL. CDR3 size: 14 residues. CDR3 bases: TGCGCCAGCAGCCAAGATAGGTGGAGCGCTCGGCAGTTCTTC. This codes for CASSQDRWSARQFF.